Listed below are T cell receptor beta chains from one sample, sequenced in a study of shared clonotypes between healthy human individuals. Using immunoSEQ multiplex PCR, the repertoire was profiled, and TCRdb retains in-frame clones only, with some absent. The table lists about 480,000 clones, nearly 80% of them singletons. The source material was PBMCs. Source of these receptors: a middle-aged woman in good health. Some clones in this sample may be carry-over from other donors' samples. Both conserved end residues are part of each CDR3. The order of the fields is D gene, V gene, J gene, CDR3 protein, CDR3 DNA. The D gene is left open where the match is weak.

D: TRBD2; V: TRBV29-1; J: TRBJ2-7; CDR3: CSVGGLAGSYEQYF; DNA: TGCAGCGTAGGGGGACTAGCGGGATCCTACGAGCAGTACTTC
D: .; V: TRBV28; J: TRBJ1-1; CDR3: CASSLSGTKAFF; DNA: TGTGCCAGCAGTTTATCCGGGACAAAAGCTTTCTTT
D: .; V: TRBV30; J: TRBJ1-2; CDR3: CAWDEGGYGYTF; DNA: TGTGCCTGGGATGAGGGGGGTTATGGCTACACCTTC
D: .; V: TRBV5-1; J: TRBJ2-1; CDR3: CASSLVLAGSGEQFF; DNA: TGCGCCAGCAGCTTGGTGTTGGCGGGAAGTGGTGAGCAGTTCTTC
D: TRBD1; V: TRBV7-2; J: TRBJ2-7; CDR3: CASSSGQVYEQYF; DNA: TGTGCCAGCAGCTCGGGACAGGTCTACGAGCAGTACTTC
D: TRBD1; V: TRBV28; J: TRBJ2-3; CDR3: CASSLSRDRGYSDTQYF; DNA: TGTGCCAGCAGTTTAAGTAGGGACAGGGGTTACTCAGATACGCAGTATTTT
D: .; V: TRBV20-1; J: TRBJ1-1; CDR3: CSARTGTEAFF; DNA: TGCAGTGCCAGGACCGGGACTGAAGCTTTCTTT
D: .; V: TRBV30; J: TRBJ2-1; CDR3: CAWMERYEQFF; DNA: TGTGCCTGGATGGAGAGGTATGAGCAGTTCTTC
D: .; V: TRBV5-4; J: TRBJ2-7; CDR3: CASSLAPGGHEQYF; DNA: TGTGCCAGCAGCTTGGCCCCCGGGGGGCACGAGCAGTACTTC
D: .; V: TRBV7-8; J: TRBJ2-7; CDR3: CASSLNGLLAQQYF; DNA: TGTGCCAGCAGCTTAAACGGACTGTTGGCCCAGCAGTACTTC
D: .; V: TRBV5-1; J: TRBJ2-7; CDR3: CASSLERGPMNEQYF; DNA: TGCGCCAGCAGCTTGGAGAGAGGGCCGATGAACGAGCAGTACTTC
D: .; V: TRBV6-5; J: TRBJ1-2; CDR3: CASSYLPASGGYTF; DNA: TGTGCCAGCAGTTATTTACCGGCCTCTGGGGGCTACACCTTC
D: TRBD2; V: TRBV4-2; J: TRBJ2-7; CDR3: CASSPTSAQSYEQYF; DNA: TGTGCCAGCAGCCCGACTAGCGCCCAAAGCTACGAGCAGTACTTC
D: .; V: TRBV7-8; J: TRBJ2-7; CDR3: CASSFLGAGTYEQYF; DNA: TGTGCCAGCAGCTTCCTCGGGGCGGGAACTTACGAGCAGTACTTC
D: .; V: TRBV10-3; J: TRBJ1-3; CDR3: CAISPGGHSTGNTIYF; DNA: TGTGCCATCAGTCCGGGGGGACATTCAACTGGAAACACCATATATTTT
D: .; V: TRBV7-9; J: TRBJ1-1; CDR3: CASSLNFMGDEAFF; DNA: TGTGCCAGCAGCTTAAACTTCATGGGGGATGAAGCTTTCTTT